This T cell receptor beta chain was sequenced in a study of vaccination and CD4 T cells after COVID-19. Study context: Recovered-phase convalescent patients showed SARS-CoV-2 positivity by nasal swab PCR; several were mild, one severe. Post-vaccine sampling followed dose two by a median roughly 74 days (range 14 to 241). Overall study findings and caveats: A nonsignificant rise from roughly 22 to 38 was seen in the median number of SARS-CoV-2-reactive clonotypes.

Treatment: roughly 11-day PBMC culture with coronavirus spike peptide pools or control peptides (ViraFEST assay). This clonotype appeared once. What it binds is unknown. Sequencing of DNA taken from cultured CD4+ T cells relied on the Oncomine TCR Beta short-read assay. Each CDR3 protein is one row after TCRdb ran MiXCR on the PCR reads. The table lists 8,000 to 9,500 distinct CDR3 sequences, 60% of them singletons, with about a sixth in the top ten. This TCR was sampled from a human donor with COVID-19. The sample consisted of cultured CD4+ T cells from blood, taken after SARS-CoV-2 vaccination.

CDR3 nucleotide sequence: TGTGCCAGTGGGGGACGGTCGCAGAACACCGGGGAGCTGTTTTTT. This gives the protein CASGGRSQNTGELFF. The gene calls are TRBV19 and TRBJ2-2; D tentatively fits TRBD1 or TRBD2 (5 bases each). The CDR3 sequence is 15 residues long. The V gene's germline CDR1 is LNHDA and CDR2 SQIVND (reference sequence). V lost 8 bases, J lost 1 base, and 14 bases lay in between. Complete variable domain (other parts from reference TRBV19 and TRBJ2-2): DGGITQSPKYLFRKEGQNVTLSCEQNLNHDAMYWYRQDPGQGLRLIYYSQIVNDFQKGDIAEGYSVSREKKESFPLTVTSAQKNPTAFYLCASGGRSQNTGELFFGEGSRLTVL.